Following are 10 T cell receptor beta chains from one sample sequenced in a study of regulatory T cells in long-lasting Graves disease (dated by TCRdb to the early 2020s). What this sample's time point label stands for: newly diagnosed GD, antithyroid drugs for less than 3 months. RNA was extracted from PBMCs in TRIzol for both TCR sequencing and RNA sequencing. The library was obtained by multiplex PCR. The sequencing machine was an Illumina HiSeq 4000. iRepertoire HTBI primers and Arm-PCR amplification of CDR3 regions were used to construct TCR beta libraries. TCRdb reworked the public reads: Q25 trimming with fastp, MiXCR clone assembly, productive beta chains retained. Records with the same CDR3 protein are collapsed into one entry carrying the most frequent genes and DNA. Here the sample has 450,000 to 650,000 distinct CDR3 sequences; roughly 16% occur a single time. The top ten clones comprise around 25% of the sample.

These data were likewise used in another study, on T cells in Graves' hyperthyroidism and ophthalmopathy.

Source: peripheral blood mononuclear cells (PBMCs), taken at new diagnosis, from a patient treated with antithyroid drugs. The receptors come from a woman aged 35-65 years with Graves disease. Donor details come from another sample of the same person, matched by shared clones.

This clonotype was seen ten or more times. The chain recombines TRBV6-1 with TRBJ2-3, with D perhaps matching TRBD2 (6 bases). V shed 2 bases and J shed 0 bases, with 15 bases lying between them. CDR1 and CDR2 from the germline V gene are MNHNS and SASEGT. This CDR3 spans 17 amino acids. Written as DNA, the CDR3 is TGTGCCAGCAGTGAATTTAAAGCGGGCCATAGCACAGATACGCAGTATTTT. Protein sequence: CASSEFKAGHSTDTQYF.

The chain couples TRBV4-2 to TRBJ2-7, with unresolved D. The CDR3 has 14 residues. V shed 1 base and J shed 3 bases, with 10 bases lying between them. Germline V CDR1 and CDR2: LGHNA, YNFKEQ. The CDR3 spells CASSQAHGDYEQYF. For the CDR3, the DNA is TGTGCCAGCAGCCAAGCCCATGGAGACTACGAGCAGTACTTC.

A remark on this clonotype: Germline is not matched at one junction end, which may reflect a read error. The rearrangement links TRBV7-8 to TRBJ2-5; D possibly corresponds to TRBD2 (7 bases). The CDR3 consists of 14 residues. Germline V gene data show CDR1 as SGHVS and CDR2 as FQNEAQ. As DNA, the CDR3 is TGTGCCAGCAACTTAGGGGGGGCCCAAGAGACCCAGTACTTC. Translating gives CASNLGGAQETQYF.

Ten or more counts support this clonotype. Relative to the germline gene, one junction end is altered; a read error may explain this. The rearrangement links TRBV7-9 to TRBJ2-3; D possibly matches TRBD1 or TRBD2 (5 bases each). CDR1 SEHNR and CDR2 FQNEAQ come from the germline V gene (reference sequence). The CDR3 sequence is 13 residues long. The CDR3, as DNA: TGCGCCAGCAGGGAGACTACCACAGATACGCAGTATTTT. Translated, it gives CASRETTTDTQYF.

At least ten counts were recorded for this clonotype. This chain links TRBV5-1 with TRBJ1-1; D gene unclear. Trimming took off 3 bases at V and 11 bases at J, with 14 bases between the two ends. The CDR3 length is 12 residues. CDR1 SGHRS and CDR2 YFSETQ come from the germline V gene. CDR3 bases: TGCGCCAGCAGCTCGGACGTGAGCGGTGCTTTCTTT. It yields the protein CASSSDVSGAFF.

The V call is TRBV20-1, the J call TRBJ2-5, with 11 nucleotides matching TRBD2. From germline, CDR1 is DFQATT and CDR2 SNEGSKA (reference sequence). This CDR3 comprises 13 residues. Unmatched junction bases numbered 4, after V lost 5 bases and J lost 5 bases. CDR3 DNA sequence: TGCAGTGCTCATAGCGGGGGGGAGGAGACCCAGTACTTC. This translates into CSAHSGGEETQYF.

This clonotype was counted many times. This rearrangement joins TRBV12-3 or TRBV12-4 to TRBJ1-2; D call uncertain. Deletions cut 3 bases from V and 2 bases from J, with 7 bases between. The CDR3 covers 13 residues. CDR3 in DNA: TGTGCCAGCAGTTTTAGCAGCAACTATGGCTACACCTTC. It yields the protein CASSFSSNYGYTF.

This clonotype was observed at least ten times. The chain couples TRBV12-3 or TRBV12-4 to TRBJ1-2, with D perhaps TRBD1 (6 bases). There are 13 residues in the CDR3. The germline V and J ends were trimmed by 5 bases and 8 bases, with 15 bases remaining between them. The CDR3 loop is CASSAGVALGYTF. CDR3 nucleotide sequence: TGTGCCAGCAGTGCAGGGGTAGCATTGGGCTACACCTTC.

This clonotype was picked up a small number of times. A read error may produce the germline difference seen at one junction end. V is TRBV3-1 and J is TRBJ2-3; 8 bases map to TRBD2. The germline V gene encodes CDR1 LGHDT and CDR2 YNNKEL (reference sequence). The CDR3 totals 12 residues. The CDR3, as DNA: TGTGCCTGCAGCCAGCGCGGGGGGCTAGGTTATTTT. Translating it yields CACSQRGGLGYF.

This clonotype occurred many times. The CDR3 region is CSASRVAGGRETQYF. The CDR3 DNA is TGCAGTGCTAGTCGTGTCGCGGGGGGTCGAGAGACCCAGTACTTC. The V gene is TRBV20-1, the J gene TRBJ2-5; TRBD2 matches 8 bases. Germline CDR1 is DFQATT and CDR2 is SNEGSKA (reference sequence). J was trimmed by 4 bases and V by 3 bases; bases with no gene match: 10. The CDR3 has 15 amino acids.